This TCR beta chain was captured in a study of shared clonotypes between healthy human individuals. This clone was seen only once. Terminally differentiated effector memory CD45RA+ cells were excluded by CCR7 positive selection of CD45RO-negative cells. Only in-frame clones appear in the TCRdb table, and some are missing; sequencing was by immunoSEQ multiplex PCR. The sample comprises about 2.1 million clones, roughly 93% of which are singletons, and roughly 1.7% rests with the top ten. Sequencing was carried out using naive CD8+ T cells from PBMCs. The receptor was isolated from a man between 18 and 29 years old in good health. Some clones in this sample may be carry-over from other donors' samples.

The CDR3 loop is CAGYRANTGELFF. Written as DNA, the CDR3 is TGTGCCGGTTACAGGGCGAACACCGGGGAGCTGTTTTTT. J is TRBJ2-2 and V is TRBV7-9, with a possible D match to TRBD1 (6 bases). Trimming shortened V by 11 bases and J by 0 bases, and 10 bases separated the two germline ends. The CDR3 consists of 13 residues. CDR1 is SEHNR and CDR2 is FQNEAQ in the germline V gene (reference sequence).